These 22 T cell receptor beta chains were all obtained from the same sample, sequenced in a study of response to subunit inactivated influenza vaccine. One entry per CDR3 protein results from TCRdb running MiXCR on the RT-PCR reads. The repertoire holds 450,000 to 600,000 distinct CDR3 sequences, with 7.2% as singletons. The specimen comprised PBMCs from blood, sampled about 23 months after vaccination. These receptors all stem from a man between 50 and 70 years old who received an inactivated influenza vaccine.

This clonotype occurred many times. The J gene is TRBJ1-5, the V gene TRBV20-1; a weak D match, TRBD1 (5 bases). Germline values: CDR1 DFQATT, CDR2 SNEGSKA (reference sequence). This CDR3 comprises 16 residues. V shed 6 bases and J shed 3 bases, with 21 bases lying between them. CDR3 protein: CSARESGAGFNQPQHF. The CDR3 DNA is TGCAGTGCCAGGGAGTCTGGGGCAGGTTTCAATCAGCCCCAGCATTTT.

This clonotype came up many times. This chain connects TRBV5-1 to TRBJ2-6; unclear D gene. Trimming took 2 bases from V and 0 from J, leaving 6 bases between them. Germline V gene sequence: CDR1 SGHRS, CDR2 YFSETQ. The CDR3 totals 15 residues. The CDR3 DNA follows: TGCGCCAGCAGCTTAATGACCTCTGGGGCCAACGTCCTGACTTTC. Its translation is CASSLMTSGANVLTF.

This clonotype was seen many times. CDR3 DNA sequence: TGTGCCAGCACCAACCCTGGCTCCTACAATGAGCAGTTCTTC. Protein: CASTNPGSYNEQFF. The genes are TRBV6-2 or TRBV6-3 and TRBJ2-1; D is uncertain. Trimming cost V 7 bases and J 0 bases, with 10 bases left between them. The CDR3 sequence is 14 residues long. CDR1 and CDR2 (germline): MNHEY, SVGEGT.

In its sample, this clonotype was seen many times. The rearrangement joins TRBV15 to TRBJ1-5, with D uncertain. V lost 0 bases and J 5 bases, leaving 2 bases between the germline ends. Germline V gene data show CDR1 as LNHNV and CDR2 as YYDKDF (reference sequence). This CDR3 comprises 12 residues. This CDR3 is CATSRDHQPQHF. Here the CDR3 DNA reads TGTGCCACCAGCAGAGACCATCAGCCCCAGCATTTT.

This clonotype was counted between two and nine times. V usage is TRBV29-1 and J usage is TRBJ2-1; D is uncertain. V was trimmed by 4 bases and J by 6 bases, leaving 7 bases between them. The CDR3 totals 11 residues. Germline values: CDR1 SQVTM, CDR2 ANQGSEA. DNA for the CDR3: TGCAGCGTTGTCCCCCTCAATGAGCAGTTCTTC. Its translation: CSVVPLNEQFF.

This clonotype was found a few times. The chain employs TRBV4-2 and TRBJ2-2, with 14 nucleotides matching TRBD2. The CDR3 is made up of 16 amino acids. After removal of 4 bases from V and 6 bases from J, the junction contained 4 bases not matched to a gene. Germline assignment: CDR1 LGHNA and CDR2 YNFKEQ. The CDR3 loop reads CASSLRLAGGPGELFF. As DNA, the CDR3 is TGTGCCAGCAGCCTCAGACTAGCGGGGGGGCCCGGGGAGCTGTTTTTT.

In this sample, this clonotype turned up many times. The CDR3 bases are TGTGCCAGTTCTGCCCCAGGGGTCCTGAATCAGCCCCAGCATTTT. Translation: CASSAPGVLNQPQHF. The chain has TRBV19 and TRBJ1-5; possibly TRBD1 for D (6 bases). From germline, CDR1 is LNHDA and CDR2 SQIVND (reference sequence). This CDR3 comprises 15 residues. Between the trimmed V and J ends, which lost 8 bases and 4 bases, there was a span of 18 bases.

The J gene is TRBJ2-1, the V gene TRBV20-1; 7 bases fit TRBD2. The germline V gene has CDR1 DFQATT and CDR2 SNEGSKA (reference sequence). CDR3 length: 13 amino acids. Trimming cost V 1 base and J 9 bases; bases outside gene matches: 6. CDR3: CSARGLALAEQFF. Here the CDR3 DNA reads TGCAGTGCTAGAGGACTAGCTCTGGCTGAGCAGTTCTTC.

This clonotype appeared many times. The V call is TRBV3-1, the J call TRBJ1-3; 7 positions agree with TRBD1. Germline values: CDR1 LGHDT, CDR2 YNNKEL (reference sequence). The junction had 14 bases not matched to a gene; V was cut back by 4 bases and J by 11 bases. This CDR3 spans 15 amino acids. CDR3 bases: TGTGCCAGCAGCCCCTACCGGGACAGTCCGAGCGCCATATATTTT. Translated: CASSPYRDSPSAIYF. Full variable domain (outside the CDR3, taken from reference TRBV3-1 and TRBJ1-3): DTAVSQTPKYLVTQMGNDKSIKCEQNLGHDTMYWYKQDSKKFLKIMFSYNNKELIINETVPNRFSPKSPDKAHLNLHINSLELGDSAVYFCASSPYRDSPSAIYFGEGSWLTVV.

This clonotype turned up a few times. V usage is TRBV10-3 and J usage is TRBJ2-1; D possibly matches TRBD1 or TRBD2 (5 bases each). CDR3 length: 15 amino acids. CDR1 ENHRY and CDR2 SYGVKD come from the germline V gene. V lost 6 bases, J lost 5 bases, and 17 bases lay in between. The CDR3 protein is CAIRAPGTQDNEQFF. The CDR3, as DNA: TGTGCCATCAGGGCCCCCGGGACCCAGGACAATGAGCAGTTCTTC.

The table lists this clonotype with many counts. V is TRBV19 and J is TRBJ1-5; the match to TRBD1 covers 7 bases. This CDR3 comprises 15 residues. Germline CDR1 is LNHDA and CDR2 is SQIVND (reference sequence). The V and J ends lost 5 bases and 0 bases, in that order; junction bases with no gene match: 4. In DNA form, the CDR3 reads TGTGCCAGTAGTCTAAGGGACAGTAGCAATCAGCCCCAGCATTTT. Residues: CASSLRDSSNQPQHF. Complete variable domain (other parts from reference TRBV19 and TRBJ1-5): DGGITQSPKYLFRKEGQNVTLSCEQNLNHDAMYWYRQDPGQGLRLIYYSQIVNDFQKGDIAEGYSVSREKKESFPLTVTSAQKNPTAFYLCASSLRDSSNQPQHFGDGTRLSIL.

This clonotype was detected only a few times. This rearrangement joins TRBV29-1 to TRBJ1-1; D ambiguous. CDR3 length: 12 amino acids. CDR1 is SQVTM, CDR2 ANQGSEA, per germline. V was cut by 4 bases and J by 1 base, with 7 bases left in between. The CDR3 loop is CSVAGANTEAFF. In DNA form, the CDR3 reads TGCAGCGTTGCGGGAGCGAACACTGAAGCTTTCTTT.

This clonotype was detected a few times. V and J are TRBV3-1 and TRBJ2-1; the D is unclear. The germline CDR1 and CDR2 sequences are LGHDT and YNNKEL (reference sequence). V gave up 2 bases and J gave up 6 bases, with 23 bases separating them. The CDR3 loop spans 18 amino acids. CDR3 DNA: TGTGCCAGCAGCCAACTGAAGGGTCGAGACCCCCGTGTCAATGAGCAGTTCTTC. This sequence encodes CASSQLKGRDPRVNEQFF.

The CDR3 protein is CASAQSHFYYEQFF. The DNA for the CDR3 is TGTGCCAGCGCCCAGTCTCATTTTTACTATGAGCAGTTCTTC. The J gene is TRBJ2-1, the V gene TRBV7-9; D is uncertain. The V gene lost 8 bases and the J gene lost 8 bases, with 19 bases spanning the gap. The germline V gene encodes CDR1 SEHNR and CDR2 FQNEAQ (reference sequence). This CDR3 is 14 amino acids long. Based on the CDR3 plus reference TRBV7-9 and TRBJ2-1, the full variable domain is DTGVSQNPRHKITKRGQNVTFRCDPISEHNRLYWYRQTLGQGPEFLTYFQNEAQLEKSRLLSDRFSAERPKGSFSTLEIQRTEQGDSAMYLCASAQSHFYYEQFFGPGTRLTVL.

This clonotype occurred many times. The genes are TRBV29-1 and TRBJ2-6; the D is unclear. Germline V CDR1 and CDR2: SQVTM, ANQGSEA. V was clipped by 0 bases and J by 4 bases, with 13 bases between them. The CDR3 contains 16 residues. CDR3 loop: CSVEEHARYGANVLTF. The CDR3 DNA reads as TGCAGCGTTGAAGAACATGCTAGGTACGGGGCCAACGTCCTGACTTTC.

This clonotype has a count of ten or more. The chain recombines TRBV5-4 with TRBJ2-3; 8 bases align to TRBD1. V gave up 4 bases and J gave up 0 bases; unmatched junction bases: 4. Germline V CDR1 and CDR2: SGHNT, YYREEE (reference sequence). CDR3 length equals 15 residues. In nucleotides, the CDR3 is TGTGCCAGCAGCACCCGGACAGGGAGCACAGATACGCAGTATTTT. Amino acids: CASSTRTGSTDTQYF.

J is TRBJ1-2 and V is TRBV6-1; a possible D gene is TRBD1 (6 bases). The V gene's germline CDR1 is MNHNS and CDR2 SASEGT. Trimming left V 6 bases short and J 2 bases short, with 13 bases between. There are 14 residues in the CDR3. The CDR3 loop is CASRQGRYNYGYTF. In nucleotides, the CDR3 is TGTGCCAGCAGACAGGGACGGTACAACTATGGCTACACCTTC.

V and J are TRBV6-2 or TRBV6-3 and TRBJ2-3; D gene ambiguous. The V end was cut by 7 bases, the J end by 0 bases, with 8 bases between. The CDR3 length is 13 residues. The germline V gene has CDR1 MNHEY and CDR2 SVGEGT. CDR3 nucleotides: TGTGCCAGCAATGGCTTCAGCACAGATACGCAGTATTTT. This gives the protein CASNGFSTDTQYF.

The genes are TRBV5-1 and TRBJ2-5, with 10 nucleotides matching TRBD2. V lost 1 base to trimming and J lost 5 bases; unmatched junction nucleotides: 8. The CDR3 has 16 residues. From germline, CDR1 is SGHRS and CDR2 YFSETQ. CDR3 loop: CASSLMVAGGFETQYF. The CDR3 DNA is TGCGCCAGCAGCTTGATGGTAGCGGGGGGTTTTGAGACCCAGTACTTC.

This clonotype occurred many times. The chain recombines TRBV14 with TRBJ2-1, with 10 nucleotides matching TRBD2. The germline gives CDR1 SGHDN, CDR2 FVKESK. This CDR3 is 19 amino acids long. With 0 bases clipped from V and 1 base from J, the junction kept 9 bases outside the gene matches. As DNA, the CDR3 is TGTGCCAGCAGCCAAGATCCCGCTAGCGGGAGCGCTTCCTACAATGAGCAGTTCTTC. The encoded protein is CASSQDPASGSASYNEQFF.

The rearrangement joins TRBV5-5 to TRBJ2-1; D not resolved. Trimming took off 4 bases at V and 15 bases at J, with 23 bases between the two ends. The germline V gene encodes CDR1 SGHKS and CDR2 YYEKEE (reference sequence). The CDR3 consists of 14 residues. The CDR3 spells CASSRLDVALIVFF. The DNA of the CDR3 is TGTGCCAGCAGCCGGTTGGACGTCGCCCTGATCGTGTTCTTC.

This rearrangement joins TRBV6-2 or TRBV6-3 to TRBJ1-2; TRBD1 is a possible D gene (5 bases). V was pared by 6 bases and J by 8 bases, with 19 bases between. The V gene's germline CDR1 is MNHEY and CDR2 SVGEGT. CDR3 size: 14 residues. In nucleotides, the CDR3 is TGTGCCAGCAGCTCTCCAACGGGGGTCGGAGGCTACACCTTC. The encoded protein is CASSSPTGVGGYTF.